The clone carrying this TCR beta chain was counted a single time. Its antigen is not identified. The source of the sample is a study of cytomegalovirus exposure and HLA in healthy donors. Sequenced by immunoSEQ multiplex PCR; TCRdb stores in-frame clones only, minus some. The repertoire has 240,000 or so clones, around 85% of them found once; the top ten carry over 0.95%. Overall study results and limits: Cytomegalovirus status was reportedly diagnosed by the classifier with high specificity and sensitivity.

V lost 0 bases and J 8 bases, leaving 14 bases between the germline ends. This CDR3 is 14 amino acids long. Looked up from germline, CDR1 is SGDLS and CDR2 is YYNGEE. The source of this sequence is a woman in her twenties or thirties in good health and CMV-seropositive. The sample comprised PBMCs. The V call is TRBV9, the J call TRBJ1-1, with a weak D call TRBD1 (5 bases). The CDR3 nucleotides are TGTGCCAGCAGCGTAGGGGGAGGGGTCACCGAAGCTTTCTTT. Translating gives CASSVGGGVTEAFF.